One sample yielded the 5 T cell receptor beta chains listed below, sequenced in a study of T cells and Merkel cell carcinoma outcomes. Assay: immunoSEQ multiplex PCR; the TCRdb copy retains only in-frame clones and omits some. Of about 2,000 clones listed, around nine tenths were seen once; the top ten hold 1.8%. The sample consisted of tumor tissue from Merkel cell carcinoma. These receptors were obtained from a human donor with Merkel cell carcinoma.

Only one count was recorded for this clone. The rearrangement uses TRBV28 and TRBJ2-1; D is ambiguous. Germline V gene sequence: CDR1 MDHEN, CDR2 SYDVKM. The CDR3 covers 13 residues. V lost 5 bases, J lost 2 bases, and 7 bases lay in between. CDR3 region: CASSEAPYNEQFF. The CDR3 nucleotides read TGTGCCAGCAGTGAGGCACCCTACAATGAGCAGTTCTTC. The full variable domain, in which reference TRBV28 and TRBJ2-1 provide the parts outside the CDR3, is DVKVTQSSRYLVKRTGEKVFLECVQDMDHENMFWYRQDPGLGLRLIYFSYDVKMKEKGDIPEGYSVSREKKERFSLILESASTNQTSMYLCASSEAPYNEQFFGPGTRLTVL.

The chain joins TRBV11-2 to TRBJ2-1; D possibly corresponds to TRBD1 (6 bases). The germline gives CDR1 SGHAT, CDR2 FQNNGV. Trimming pared 1 base from V and 8 bases from J, leaving 9 bases between. The CDR3 consists of 13 residues. Written as DNA, the CDR3 is TGTGCCAGCAGCTTAGGCAGGGGTGATGAGCAGTTCTTC. Protein: CASSLGRGDEQFF.

On this clone: One end of the junction does not line up with germline, which may come from a read error. Additional DNA sequences in this sample encode the identical CDR3. V is TRBV9 and J is TRBJ2-3, with 13 nucleotides matching TRBD2. The CDR3 has 15 amino acids. Germline V gene lookup returns CDR1 SGDLS and CDR2 YYNGEE. Here the CDR3 DNA reads TGTGCCAGCAGCGAACTAGCGGGGGGGGCCTATACGCAATATTTT. Translated: CASSELAGGAYTQYF.

This chain connects TRBV7-9 to TRBJ2-5; D call uncertain. CDR1 and CDR2 from the germline V gene are SEHNR and FQNEAQ (reference sequence). Trimming cost V 5 bases and J 7 bases, with 14 bases left between them. The CDR3 is 13 residues long. CDR3 in amino acids: CASSAGPERTQYF. CDR3 nucleotides: TGTGCCAGCAGCGCCGGACCTGAGAGGACCCAGTACTTC. The whole variable domain, remainder taken from reference TRBV7-9 and TRBJ2-5, is DTGVSQNPRHKITKRGQNVTFRCDPISEHNRLYWYRQTLGQGPEFLTYFQNEAQLEKSRLLSDRFSAERPKGSFSTLEIQRTEQGDSAMYLCASSAGPERTQYFGPGTRLLVL.

The chain joins TRBV28 to TRBJ2-1, with a weak D call TRBD1 (6 bases). CDR1 and CDR2 from the germline V gene are MDHEN and SYDVKM. The CDR3 sequence is 15 residues long. Between the trimmed V and J ends, which lost 7 bases and 0 bases, there was a span of 13 bases. CDR3 sequence: CASTPQGSSYNEQFF. The CDR3 DNA reads as TGTGCCAGCACCCCACAGGGAAGCTCCTACAATGAGCAGTTCTTC.